This TCR beta chain was profiled in a study of T cells in localized non-small cell lung cancer. The germline CDR1 and CDR2 sequences are MNHNY and SVGAGI (reference sequence). The CDR3 is made up of 14 amino acids. Trimming stripped 5 bases from V and 6 bases from J, with 14 bases between. Overall study findings and caveats: Compared with tumor, uninvolved adjacent lung displayed greater T cell clonality, ranking highest overall. Paired adjacent lung recovered a median approximately 57 of the top 100 tumor clones. Higher adjacent-lung clonality was associated with shorter survival. Heterogeneity remains possible, as sequencing covered one tumor region only.

A remark on this clone: What it recognizes is unknown.

Clones were sequenced by immunoSEQ multiplex PCR, and TCRdb holds only the in-frame ones, with some missing. Of roughly 30,000 clones listed, roughly 90% were seen once; the top ten hold 4% to 5%. The TCR was taken from a woman aged 35 to 75 with stage III lung adenocarcinoma. Specimen: peripheral blood mononuclear cells, collected before any cancer treatment. The rearrangement uses TRBV6-6 and TRBJ2-1, with D tentatively TRBD2 (6 bases). As DNA, the CDR3 is TGTGCCAGCAGTCAAGAGCTAGCGAGCAATGAGCAGTTCTTC. This gives the protein CASSQELASNEQFF.